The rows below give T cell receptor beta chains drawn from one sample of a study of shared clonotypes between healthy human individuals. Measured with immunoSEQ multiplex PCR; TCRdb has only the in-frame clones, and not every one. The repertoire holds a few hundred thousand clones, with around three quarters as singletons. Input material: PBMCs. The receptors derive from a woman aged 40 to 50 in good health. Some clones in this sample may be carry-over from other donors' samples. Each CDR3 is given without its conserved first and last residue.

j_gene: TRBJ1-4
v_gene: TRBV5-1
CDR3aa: ASSLGQGVGKLF

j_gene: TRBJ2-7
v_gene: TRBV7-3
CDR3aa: ASSRDRAYEQY

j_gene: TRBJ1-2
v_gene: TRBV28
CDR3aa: ASSRNYGYT

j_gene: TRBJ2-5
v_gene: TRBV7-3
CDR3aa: ASSFRAGGQETQY

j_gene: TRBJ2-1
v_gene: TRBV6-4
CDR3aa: ASSPTSTNEQF

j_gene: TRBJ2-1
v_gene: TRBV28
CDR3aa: ASSLSLSLGEQF

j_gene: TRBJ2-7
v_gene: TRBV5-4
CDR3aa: ASSLAPSWVYEQY

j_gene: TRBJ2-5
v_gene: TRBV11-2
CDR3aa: ASSPDRRGTQY

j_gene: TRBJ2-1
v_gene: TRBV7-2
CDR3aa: ASSLAAVEQF

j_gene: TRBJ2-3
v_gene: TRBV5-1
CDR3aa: ASSLNLAGGTDTQY

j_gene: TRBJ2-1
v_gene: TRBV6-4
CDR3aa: ASSSGQNNEQF

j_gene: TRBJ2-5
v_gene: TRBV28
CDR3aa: ASSMTSGSLGTQY

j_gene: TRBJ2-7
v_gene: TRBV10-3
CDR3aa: AITVSGRFNEQY

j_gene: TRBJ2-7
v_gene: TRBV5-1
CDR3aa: ASSTGRYEQY

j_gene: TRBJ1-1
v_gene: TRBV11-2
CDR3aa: ASSLDATSIEAF

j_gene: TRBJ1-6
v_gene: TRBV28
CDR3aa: ASRSNSPLH

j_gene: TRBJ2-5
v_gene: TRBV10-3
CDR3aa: AISGQGVETQY

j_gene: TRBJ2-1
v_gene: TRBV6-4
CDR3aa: ASSDSTSGGFNEQF

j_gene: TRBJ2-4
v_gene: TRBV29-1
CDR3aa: SVEPTSTGGNIQY

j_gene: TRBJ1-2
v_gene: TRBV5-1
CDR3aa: ASSRTAGDGYT

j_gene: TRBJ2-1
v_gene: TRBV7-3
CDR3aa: ASSPRGPGATSYNEQF

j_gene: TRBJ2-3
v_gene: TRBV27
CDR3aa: ASSLRLAGKTDTQY

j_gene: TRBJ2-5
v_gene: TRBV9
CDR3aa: ASSVEPNRETQY

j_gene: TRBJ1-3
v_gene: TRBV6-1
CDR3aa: ASSERGFGNTIY

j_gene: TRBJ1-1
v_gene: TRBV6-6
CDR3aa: ASSDIPTEAF

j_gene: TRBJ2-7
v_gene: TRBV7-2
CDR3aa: ASSFGLAADEQY

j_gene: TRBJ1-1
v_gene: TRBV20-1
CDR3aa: SGGGEAF

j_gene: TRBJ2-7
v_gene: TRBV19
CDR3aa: ASSSGLIYEQY

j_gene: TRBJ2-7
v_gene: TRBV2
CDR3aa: ASQRGSYEQY

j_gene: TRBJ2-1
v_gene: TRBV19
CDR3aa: ASSIVLAGADEQF

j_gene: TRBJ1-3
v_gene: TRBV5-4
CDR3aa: ASSLEGTPSSGNTIY

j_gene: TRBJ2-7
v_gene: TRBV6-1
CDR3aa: ASHRDRGLN

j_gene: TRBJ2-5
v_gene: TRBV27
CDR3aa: ASSFGLGLPETQY

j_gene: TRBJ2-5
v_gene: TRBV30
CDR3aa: AWSVPTSGHQETQY

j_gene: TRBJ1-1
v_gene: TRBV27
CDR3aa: ASSLWLNTEAF

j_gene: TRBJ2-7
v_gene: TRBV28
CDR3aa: ASSPHPGGGSYEQY

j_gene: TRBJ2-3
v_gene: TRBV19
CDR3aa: ASSIFFTDTQY

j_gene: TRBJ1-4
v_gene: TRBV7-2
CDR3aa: ASSLAGRANEKLF

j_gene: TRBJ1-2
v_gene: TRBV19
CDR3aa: ASSPSGEGHYGYT

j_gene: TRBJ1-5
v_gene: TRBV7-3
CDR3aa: ASSFGIQPQH

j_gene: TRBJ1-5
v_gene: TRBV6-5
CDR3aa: ASSPGGRGPSPQH

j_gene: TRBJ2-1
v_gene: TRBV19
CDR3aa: ASSVLGGRTYNEQF

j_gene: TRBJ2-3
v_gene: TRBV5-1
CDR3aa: ASRRMTNTDTQY

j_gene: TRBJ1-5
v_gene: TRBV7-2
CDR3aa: ASSPQGGSNQPQH

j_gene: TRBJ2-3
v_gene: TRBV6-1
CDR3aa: ASNSGWGITDTQY

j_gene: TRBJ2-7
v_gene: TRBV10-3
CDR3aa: ASYPGQGSEQY

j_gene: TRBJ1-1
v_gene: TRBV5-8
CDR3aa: ASSLGSDGLKAF

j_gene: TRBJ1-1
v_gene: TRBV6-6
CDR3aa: ASTTNRQGNTEAF